This entry lists 19 T cell receptor beta chains sequenced from one sample in a study of cytomegalovirus exposure and HLA in healthy donors. Researchers ran the PCR with 60 Vbeta and 13 Jbeta primers. Assay used: immunoSEQ multiplex PCR; TCRdb lists only in-frame clones, some missing. Here the sample spans over 150,000 clones, around 77% being singletons. What was sequenced was PBMCs. These receptors all come from a woman aged 30 to 39 in good health and CMV-seronegative.

The V and J genes are TRBV6-1 and TRBJ2-5; D gene unclear. The CDR3 length is 13 residues. Trimming left V 4 bases short and J 5 bases short, with 11 bases between. Germline CDR1 is MNHNS and CDR2 is SASEGT. The CDR3 region is CASSVSYGETQYF. The CDR3, as DNA: TGTGCCAGCAGTGTTAGCTATGGGGAGACCCAGTACTTC.

The V and J genes are TRBV18 and TRBJ1-5; weak D call: TRBD1 (5 bases). The CDR3 contains 14 residues. V was clipped by 3 bases and J by 5 bases, with 11 bases between them. Germline-derived CDR1 and CDR2 are KGHSH and LQKENI. CDR3 in DNA: TGTGCCAGCTCACCCGTGGGCAGGGATCAGCCCCAGCATTTT. Amino acid sequence: CASSPVGRDQPQHF.

The J gene is TRBJ2-3, the V gene TRBV9; possibly TRBD2 for D (6 bases). V was shortened by 7 bases and J by 0 bases, with 15 bases between the two germline ends. The germline gives CDR1 SGDLS, CDR2 YYNGEE. The length of the CDR3 is 15 residues. CDR3 nucleotide sequence: TGTGCCAGCTCCAGAAGTGGGGGGAGCACAGATACGCAGTATTTT. This encodes CASSRSGGSTDTQYF.

CDR3 loop: CASSQGQGETYTF. CDR3 bases: TGTGCCAGCAGCCAAGGACAGGGGGAGACGTACACCTTC. V gene TRBV7-3 combines with J gene TRBJ1-2; 10 positions agree with TRBD1. CDR3 length equals 13 residues. Trimming took 5 bases from V and 11 from J; bases not matched to a gene: 8. Germline loops: CDR1 SGHTA, CDR2 FQGTGA.

The chain couples TRBV7-2 to TRBJ2-2, with unresolved D. The germline gives CDR1 SGHTA, CDR2 FQGNSA. The length of the CDR3 is 14 residues. The V end lost 2 bases, the J end lost 3 bases, and 7 bases lay between the germline ends. The CDR3 sequence is CASSLRDYTGELFF. The CDR3 DNA is TGTGCCAGCAGCTTACGAGATTACACCGGGGAGCTGTTTTTT.

The chain has TRBV6-5 and TRBJ2-7; 8 bases match TRBD1. Per germline, CDR1 MNHEY and CDR2 SVGAGI. The CDR3 is 14 amino acids. Losses at the gene ends were 6 bases for V and 3 bases for J; bases not matched to a gene: 7. CDR3 sequence: CASSNGQGNYEQYF. CDR3 bases: TGTGCCAGCAGCAACGGACAGGGAAACTACGAGCAGTACTTC.

CDR3 residues: CASSLELAVRYNEQFF. For the CDR3, the DNA is TGTGCCAGCTCACTCGAACTAGCGGTGAGGTACAATGAGCAGTTCTTC. The rearrangement links TRBV18 to TRBJ2-1; 8 nucleotides line up with TRBD2. This CDR3 is built from 16 residues. Germline assignment: CDR1 KGHSH and CDR2 LQKENI. V dropped 4 bases and J dropped 4; count of bases not matched to a gene: 9.

The chain is built from TRBV5-1 and TRBJ2-3; D perhaps matches TRBD2 (5 bases). The CDR3 spans 15 residues. CDR1 and CDR2 (germline): SGHRS, YFSETQ. Trimming stripped 4 bases from V and 4 bases from J, with 16 bases between. CDR3 residues: CASSVRAGGPDTQYF. In nucleotides, the CDR3 is TGCGCCAGCAGCGTCCGGGCGGGTGGGCCAGATACGCAGTATTTT.

The chain uses TRBV11-2 and TRBJ2-5; 10 bases align to TRBD1. Germline CDR1 reads SGHAT; CDR2 reads FQNNGV. This CDR3 spans 14 amino acids. J gave up 9 bases and V 4 bases, and 8 bases lay outside the gene matches. The CDR3 protein is CASSSDRGEVAQYF. CDR3 nucleotides: TGTGCCAGCAGCTCGGACAGGGGGGAGGTGGCCCAGTACTTC.

This clone is a singleton in its sample. The chain combines TRBV9 with TRBJ1-2; tentatively, D is TRBD1 (6 bases). With 4 bases removed from V and 6 bases from J, the gap between germline ends came to 22 bases. Germline V gives CDR1 SGDLS, CDR2 YYNGEE. The CDR3 contains 16 residues. CDR3: CASSPGGGTPMNGYTF. In DNA form, the CDR3 reads TGTGCCAGCAGCCCGGGGGGGGGCACCCCAATGAATGGCTACACCTTC.

The gene calls are TRBV6-1 and TRBJ1-1, with TRBD1 matching 7 bases. V trimming: 5 bases; J trimming: 9 bases; junction bases outside the gene matches: 12. The germline gives CDR1 MNHNS, CDR2 SASEGT. The CDR3 consists of 14 residues. The DNA for the CDR3 is TGTGCCAGCAGTTATTCGAAGACAGGGCGGAAAGCTTTCTTT. This encodes CASSYSKTGRKAFF.

The chain links TRBV7-2 to TRBJ2-1; tentative D call: TRBD2 (5 bases). CDR1 is SGHTA, CDR2 FQGNSA, per germline. The ends were cut back, 5 bases at V and 8 bases at J, with 16 bases in the middle. The CDR3 contains 14 residues. The CDR3 coding sequence is TGTGCCAGCAGCCCCCCTCTCCGGAGGTATGAGCAGTTCTTC. Translated, it gives CASSPPLRRYEQFF.

The rearrangement joins TRBV19 to TRBJ2-2; TRBD1 matches at 7 bases. J was trimmed by 7 bases and V by 4 bases; bases with no gene match: 3. Germline CDR1 and CDR2: LNHDA and SQIVND (reference sequence). The CDR3 is made up of 13 amino acids. CDR3 amino acids: CASSTTGIGELFF. CDR3 DNA sequence: TGTGCCAGTAGTACGACAGGGATCGGGGAGCTGTTTTTT.

The V call is TRBV7-2, the J call TRBJ2-7, with D possibly matching TRBD2 (6 bases). The CDR3 is made up of 14 amino acids. Looked up from germline, CDR1 is SGHTA and CDR2 is FQGNSA. Deletions cut 5 bases from V and 3 bases from J, with 14 bases between. The CDR3 reads CASSAAGFIYEQYF. The CDR3 DNA follows: TGTGCCAGCAGCGCCGCGGGATTCATCTACGAGCAGTACTTC.

The chain links TRBV4-1 to TRBJ2-1; TRBD2 is a possible D gene (5 bases). Germline CDR1 reads MGHRA; CDR2 reads YSYEKL. The CDR3 spans 15 residues. The V end was cut by 1 base, the J end by 8 bases, with 15 bases between. The CDR3 loop is CASSQVPLASYEQFF. The DNA of the CDR3 is TGCGCCAGCAGCCAAGTGCCTCTAGCTTCGTATGAGCAGTTCTTC.

The gene calls are TRBV5-1 and TRBJ2-4; 7 bases align to TRBD1. CDR3 length: 16 residues. Germline CDR1 is SGHRS and CDR2 is YFSETQ. Trimming removed 4 bases from V and 3 bases from J; junction bases left unmatched: 10. The CDR3 spells CASSRNSGQSKNIQYF. The DNA for the CDR3 is TGCGCCAGCAGCCGGAATTCGGGACAGAGCAAAAACATTCAGTACTTC.

In its sample, this clone was seen once. This CDR3 reads CSPRLAGDTQYF. In DNA, the CDR3 is TGCAGCCCCCGACTAGCGGGAGATACGCAGTATTTT. The chain links TRBV29-1 to TRBJ2-3; 10 bases agree with TRBD2. Germline assignment: CDR1 SQVTM and CDR2 ANQGSEA. Trimming at V came to 8 bases and at J to 5 bases, leaving 4 bases not matched to a gene. This CDR3 is built from 12 residues.

The chain uses TRBV19 and TRBJ1-1; 7 bases fit TRBD1. The V gene end was trimmed by 8 bases and the J gene end by 3 bases; junction bases not matched to a gene: 6. The CDR3 loop spans 13 amino acids. Germline assignment: CDR1 LNHDA and CDR2 SQIVND (reference sequence). Here the CDR3 reads CASRSQGYTEAFF. The CDR3, as DNA: TGTGCCAGTCGATCACAGGGGTACACTGAAGCTTTCTTT.

This rearrangement joins TRBV19 to TRBJ1-5; no clear D gene. Germline CDR1 LNHDA, CDR2 SQIVND (reference sequence). The CDR3 spans 10 residues. Trimming took 7 bases from V and 6 from J, leaving 4 bases between them. In DNA, the CDR3 is TGTGCCAGTAATCGTCAGCCCCAGCATTTT. Its protein product is CASNRQPQHF.